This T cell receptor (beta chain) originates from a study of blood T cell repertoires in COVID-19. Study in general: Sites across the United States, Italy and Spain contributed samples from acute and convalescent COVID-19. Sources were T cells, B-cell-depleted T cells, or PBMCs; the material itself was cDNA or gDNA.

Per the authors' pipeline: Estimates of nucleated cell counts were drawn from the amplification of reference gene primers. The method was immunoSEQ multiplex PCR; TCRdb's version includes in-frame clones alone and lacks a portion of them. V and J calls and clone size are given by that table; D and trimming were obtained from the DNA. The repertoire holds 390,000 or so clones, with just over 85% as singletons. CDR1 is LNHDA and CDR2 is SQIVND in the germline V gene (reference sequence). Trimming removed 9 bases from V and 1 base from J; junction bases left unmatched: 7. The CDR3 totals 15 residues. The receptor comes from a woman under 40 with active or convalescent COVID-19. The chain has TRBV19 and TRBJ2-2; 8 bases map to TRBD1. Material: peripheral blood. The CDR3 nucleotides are TGTGCCAGCATATCGGACAGGGTGAACACCGGGGAGCTGTTTTTT. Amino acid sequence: CASISDRVNTGELFF.